The 2 T cell receptor beta chains reported below all come from one sample, sequenced in a study of PD-1 blockade in classical Hodgkin lymphoma. As for time point: newly diagnosed, previously untreated cHL patient sample. Data came from immunoSEQ multiplex PCR; TCRdb stores just in-frame clones and leaves some out. Of 15,000 to 20,000 clones detected, about 93% appear once; the ten largest clones hold 6.9%. Sequences were obtained from peripheral blood mononuclear cells (PBMCs). The origin of the receptors is a human donor with classical Hodgkin lymphoma.

The rearrangement links TRBV25-1 to TRBJ2-1, with D unresolved. This CDR3 has 12 amino acids. The germline V gene encodes CDR1 MGHDK and CDR2 SYGVNS. Trimming removed 3 bases from V and 6 bases from J, with 6 bases in between. CDR3 in amino acids: CASSEDVNEQFF. CDR3 nucleotides: TGTGCCAGCAGTGAGGACGTCAATGAGCAGTTCTTC.

This clone was recorded a few times. The chain combines TRBV6-5 with TRBJ2-7; no clear D. The CDR3 sequence is 8 residues long. Germline lookup yields CDR1 MNHEY and CDR2 SVGAGI. Trimming left V 7 bases short and J 5 bases short, with 0 bases between. CDR3 amino acids: CASNEQYF. The CDR3 DNA reads as TGTGCCAGCAACGAGCAGTACTTC.